The 17 T cell receptor beta chains below all came from one sample that was sequenced in a study of blood T cell repertoires in COVID-19. Method: immunoSEQ multiplex PCR; TCRdb's copy keeps in-frame clones and lacks some. Altogether under 300,000 clones are present, 86% being singletons, with the ten largest covering about 3.5%. The material sequenced was peripheral blood. These receptors all stem from a man between 18 and 35 years old with active or convalescent COVID-19.

This chain joins TRBV6-5 and TRBJ2-7; no firm D call. V was shortened by 0 bases and J by 9 bases, with 12 bases between the two germline ends. CDR3 length: 13 amino acids. The germline gives CDR1 MNHEY, CDR2 SVGAGI. In DNA, the CDR3 is TGTGCCAGCAGTTACTCGGTACAGAATTGGCAGTACTTC. It translates to CASSYSVQNWQYF.

The chain recombines TRBV11-2 with TRBJ2-1; the match to TRBD2 covers 9 bases. The V gene end was trimmed by 0 bases and the J gene end by 10 bases; junction bases not matched to a gene: 10. The CDR3 totals 16 residues. Per germline, CDR1 SGHAT and CDR2 FQNNGV. The CDR3 DNA reads TGTGCCAGCAGCTTAGATATAGCGGGGGCCTCCCGCGAGCAGTTCTTC. This encodes CASSLDIAGASREQFF. Based on the CDR3 plus reference TRBV11-2 and TRBJ2-1, the full variable domain is EAGVAQSPRYKIIEKRQSVAFWCNPISGHATLYWYQQILGQGPKLLIQFQNNGVVDDSQLPKDRFSAERLKGVDSTLKIQPAKLEDSAVYLCASSLDIAGASREQFFGPGTRLTVL.

V is TRBV6-2 or TRBV6-3 and J is TRBJ2-2; the D gene is possibly TRBD1 (6 bases). The V and J ends lost 4 bases and 4 bases respectively, with 16 bases between them. The CDR3 has 16 amino acids. CDR1 and CDR2 (germline): MNHEY, SVGEGT. This CDR3 is CASSSPYRDITGELFF. The CDR3 bases are TGTGCCAGCAGTTCCCCCTACAGGGATATCACCGGGGAGCTGTTTTTT.

This chain uses TRBV12-3 or TRBV12-4 with TRBJ2-1, with unresolved D. Trimming removed 6 bases from V and 4 bases from J, with 7 bases in between. The CDR3 has 12 residues. As DNA, the CDR3 is TGTGCCAGCAGCCCCAAATACAATGAGCAGTTCTTC. Translated: CASSPKYNEQFF.

This rearrangement joins TRBV5-1 to TRBJ2-2; D is perhaps TRBD2 (5 bases). Between the trimmed V and J ends, which lost 5 bases and 0 bases, there was a span of 11 bases. The CDR3 contains 15 residues. Germline V gene data show CDR1 as SGHRS and CDR2 as YFSETQ. The CDR3 loop reads CASRQTMANTGELFF. CDR3 in DNA: TGCGCCAGCAGGCAGACTATGGCGAACACCGGGGAGCTGTTTTTT.

This sequence joins TRBV19 and TRBJ2-7, with D perhaps matching TRBD2 (6 bases). V lost 6 bases to trimming and J lost 1 base, with 13 bases between them. CDR3 length: 14 residues. CDR1 is LNHDA, CDR2 SQIVND, per germline (reference sequence). CDR3 DNA sequence: TGTGCCAGTAGCGCAGGAGGGTTTTCCTACGAGCAGTACTTC. Translating gives CASSAGGFSYEQYF. Complete variable domain (other parts from reference TRBV19 and TRBJ2-7): DGGITQSPKYLFRKEGQNVTLSCEQNLNHDAMYWYRQDPGQGLRLIYYSQIVNDFQKGDIAEGYSVSREKKESFPLTVTSAQKNPTAFYLCASSAGGFSYEQYFGPGTRLTVT.

The CDR3 sequence: CASSQDLGTQYF. CDR3 DNA: TGTGCCAGCAGCCAAGATCTAGGGACCCAGTACTTC. The chain uses TRBV4-2 and TRBJ2-5; the D is unclear. CDR1 and CDR2 from the germline V gene are LGHNA and YNFKEQ. With 0 bases removed from V and 7 bases from J, the gap between germline ends came to 6 bases. The CDR3 sequence is 12 residues long.

This clone has a single count. The chain carries TRBV6-5 and TRBJ1-5, with a tentative D call TRBD1 (5 bases). This CDR3 is 13 amino acids long. Deletions cut 8 bases from V and 5 bases from J, with 13 bases between. From germline, CDR1 is MNHEY and CDR2 SVGAGI. The CDR3 spells CASGGTVDQPQHF. DNA of the CDR3: TGTGCCAGCGGGGGGACGGTTGATCAGCCCCAGCATTTT.

This clone has just a few counts. The chain joins TRBV18 to TRBJ1-2, with D unresolved. The CDR3 sequence is 17 residues long. The V and J ends lost 4 bases and 4 bases respectively, with 22 bases between them. Germline V gives CDR1 KGHSH, CDR2 LQKENI. The CDR3 DNA sequence: TGTGCCAGCTCACTCGAGGAGGGCGGTGGTTTGATCTATGGCTACACCTTC. It translates to CASSLEEGGGLIYGYTF. Full variable domain (missing parts from reference TRBV18 and TRBJ1-2): NAGVMQNPRHLVRRRGQEARLRCSPMKGHSHVYWYRQLPEEGLKFMVYLQKENIIDESGMPKERFSAEFPKEGPSILRIQQVVRGDSAAYFCASSLEEGGGLIYGYTFGSGTRLTVV.

V is TRBV4-1 and J is TRBJ1-2; 8 bases match TRBD1. The germline CDR1 and CDR2 sequences are MGHRA and YSYEKL. V dropped 0 bases and J dropped 5; count of bases not matched to a gene: 5. The CDR3 has 15 residues. CDR3 sequence: CASSQDLGDRYGYTF. The DNA of the CDR3 is TGCGCCAGCAGCCAAGATCTAGGGGACAGGTATGGCTACACCTTC.

CDR3 sequence: CASSQGQGYEQYF. The CDR3 DNA follows: TGTGCCAGCAGCCAGGGACAGGGCTACGAGCAGTACTTC. This chain connects TRBV13 to TRBJ2-7; 9 bases line up with TRBD1. The junction had 2 bases not matched to a gene; V was cut back by 5 bases and J by 3 bases. The CDR3 contains 13 residues. CDR1 PRHDT and CDR2 FYEKMQ come from the germline V gene (reference sequence).

The rearrangement joins TRBV3-1 (or the pseudogene TRBV3-2) to TRBJ2-7, with TRBD1 identical over 8 bases. CDR1 and CDR2 from the germline V gene are LGHDT and YNNKEL (reference sequence). With 0 bases clipped from V and 4 bases from J, the junction kept 2 bases outside the gene matches. This CDR3 has 14 residues. The CDR3 loop reads CASSQEDRGYEQYF. CDR3 coding DNA: TGTGCCAGCAGCCAAGAAGACAGGGGATACGAGCAGTACTTC.

In this sample, this clone turned up a few times. The genes are TRBV6-5 and TRBJ2-7; D not certain. The germline gives CDR1 MNHEY, CDR2 SVGAGI. This CDR3 spans 12 amino acids. V was shortened by 6 bases and J by 0 bases, with 6 bases between the two germline ends. CDR3 loop: CASSEVSYEQYF. DNA of the CDR3: TGTGCCAGCAGCGAGGTCTCCTACGAGCAGTACTTC.

This chain connects TRBV7-3 to TRBJ2-3, with D tentatively TRBD2 (7 bases). Germline V gives CDR1 SGHTA, CDR2 FQGTGA. Trimming took 0 bases from V and 4 from J, leaving 11 bases between them. This CDR3 comprises 15 residues. CDR3: CASSLTGGASDTQYF. The CDR3 DNA follows: TGTGCCAGCAGCTTAACTGGGGGGGCATCAGATACGCAGTATTTT.

This chain joins TRBV6-5 and TRBJ2-2; D might be TRBD1 (6 bases). CDR1 and CDR2 from the germline V gene are MNHEY and SVGAGI. Trimming removed 10 bases at V and 6 bases at J, with 12 bases between. The CDR3 covers 12 residues. The DNA for the CDR3 is TGTGCCACCCAGAGGGGGTCCGGGGAGCTGTTTTTT. Translating it yields CATQRGSGELFF.

The chain recombines TRBV12-3 or TRBV12-4 with TRBJ2-7; a possible D gene is TRBD2 (6 bases). V was shortened by 6 bases and J by 6 bases, with 12 bases between the two germline ends. The CDR3 runs to 12 residues. CDR3 sequence reads: CASRGGPGEQYF. The CDR3 DNA sequence: TGTGCCAGCAGGGGGGGACCGGGCGAGCAGTACTTC.

V and J are TRBV6-2 or TRBV6-3 and TRBJ2-7, with 7 bases matching TRBD2. V trimming: 2 bases; J trimming: 2 bases; junction bases outside the gene matches: 12. Germline CDR1 is MNHEY and CDR2 is SVGEGT. This CDR3 is 17 amino acids long. As DNA, the CDR3 is TGTGCCAGCAGTTACCTCCCCACGGGGGGAGACCCCTACGAGCAGTACTTC. Residues: CASSYLPTGGDPYEQYF.